This T cell receptor beta chain derives from a study of PD-L1 blockade in urothelial cancer. About the study: In 2014 therapy began: atezolizumab 1,200 mg intravenously every 3 weeks. Male sex and bladder-origin urothelial cancer characterized about 85% of the roughly 29 patients. Prior regimens of chemotherapy numbered 0 to 3 per patient. Blood gave a median around 140,000 T cells.

Trimming pared 5 bases from V and 2 bases from J, leaving 11 bases between. Germline CDR1 and CDR2: SGHNT and YENEEA. The CDR3 has 14 residues. TCRdb keeps only in-frame clones here, not all; method: immunoSEQ multiplex PCR. This table holds under 40,000 clones, 75% to 95% found once. The clonotype comes from a man between 65 and 85 years old with urothelial cancer. The chain has TRBV11-3 and TRBJ2-3; D is possibly TRBD2 (6 bases). This specimen consisted of PBMCs, obtained around atezolizumab (anti-PD-L1) treatment. The CDR3 is CASSPGTSTDTQYF. CDR3 DNA sequence: TGTGCCAGCAGCCCCGGGACTTCCACAGATACGCAGTATTTT.